Following are 29 T cell receptor beta chains from one sample sequenced in a study of shared clonotypes between healthy human individuals. Naive CD8 isolation took CD45RO-negative cells positively selected for CCR7 and excluded terminally differentiated effector memory CD45RA+ cells. Method: immunoSEQ multiplex PCR; TCRdb's copy keeps in-frame clones and lacks some. The sample contains about 700,000 clones, 92% of which appear only once. Sequenced material: naive CD8+ T cells sorted from blood. These receptors were taken from a man in his thirties or forties in good health.

The V gene is TRBV28, the J gene TRBJ2-6; no definite D call. The CDR3 covers 17 residues. Between the trimmed V and J ends, which lost 3 bases and 0 bases, there was a span of 12 bases. CDR1 is MDHEN and CDR2 is SYDVKM in the germline V gene. The CDR3 coding sequence is TGTGCCAGCAGTTTTAGGCAGTTACCCTCTGGGGCCAACGTCCTGACTTTC. This encodes CASSFRQLPSGANVLTF.

The chain has TRBV15 and TRBJ1-3; D is unclear. The germline CDR1 and CDR2 sequences are LNHNV and YYDKDF (reference sequence). Trimming left V 2 bases short and J 0 bases short, with 14 bases between. The CDR3 covers 17 residues. The CDR3 sequence is CATSRLSLPSSGNTIYF. DNA for the CDR3: TGTGCCACCAGCAGATTATCCTTGCCCTCCTCTGGAAACACCATATATTTT.

The chain joins TRBV18 to TRBJ1-1; D perhaps matches TRBD1 (6 bases). Trimming removed 0 bases from V and 4 bases from J, with 15 bases in between. Germline lookup yields CDR1 KGHSH and CDR2 LQKENI. This CDR3 has 16 amino acids. DNA of the CDR3: TGTGCCAGCTCACCACCGACCGGACAGATTGGCACTGAAGCTTTCTTT. It specifies CASSPPTGQIGTEAFF.

This clone was observed once. The chain couples TRBV7-9 to TRBJ2-7; TRBD1 is a possible D gene (5 bases). The CDR3 length is 14 residues. Germline CDR1 SEHNR, CDR2 FQNEAQ (reference sequence). The V end lost 5 bases, the J end lost 6 bases, and 17 bases lay between the germline ends. CDR3 in DNA: TGTGCCAGCAGCCCTGGGCAGGGCCCTCCCGAGCAGTACTTC. Amino acid sequence: CASSPGQGPPEQYF.

The rearrangement joins TRBV6-5 to TRBJ2-7; 9 bases agree with TRBD1. There are 16 residues in the CDR3. Per germline, CDR1 MNHEY and CDR2 SVGAGI. Trimming at V came to 2 bases and at J to 2 bases, leaving 7 bases not matched to a gene. The CDR3 DNA is TGTGCCAGCAGTTACCCGATGGGACAGGGAACCTACGAGCAGTACTTC. It encodes CASSYPMGQGTYEQYF.

This clone appeared once. The rearrangement uses TRBV9 and TRBJ2-7; 10 nucleotides agree with TRBD2. There are 18 residues in the CDR3. In germline, CDR1 is SGDLS, CDR2 YYNGEE. The V and J ends lost 0 bases and 3 bases, in that order; junction bases with no gene match: 12. The CDR3 DNA reads TGTGCCAGCAGCGTAGGTGGACTAGCGGAAGGAAGGGACTACGAGCAGTACTTC. Encoded protein: CASSVGGLAEGRDYEQYF.

The J gene is TRBJ2-1, the V gene TRBV9; 10 bases map to TRBD2. The trim removed 0 bases at V and 8 bases at J, leaving 5 bases unmatched. Germline V gene lookup returns CDR1 SGDLS and CDR2 YYNGEE. The CDR3 has 15 amino acids. DNA of the CDR3: TGTGCCAGCAGCGTAGGTGCTAGCGGGAGTGATGAGCAGTTCTTC. Its translation is CASSVGASGSDEQFF.

The CDR3 DNA reads as TGTGCCAGCAGTCTCGGGACAGTCGGCTACGAGCAGTACTTC. Amino acids: CASSLGTVGYEQYF. This rearrangement joins TRBV27 to TRBJ2-7, with TRBD1 matching 7 bases. The V gene end was trimmed by 5 bases and the J gene end by 3 bases; junction bases not matched to a gene: 7. The CDR3 runs to 14 residues. CDR1 and CDR2 (germline): MNHEY, SMNVEV (reference sequence).

The chain is built from TRBV1 and TRBJ2-4; the table gives TRBD2 as D, unverified against the DNA. TRBV1 is listed as a pseudogene. CDR3 length: 16 amino acids. CDR3 DNA sequence: TGCACCAGCAGCCACCGACTAGCGGGAGGGAAAAACATTCAGTACTTC. Protein: CTSSHRLAGGKNIQYF.

The genes are TRBV7-9 and TRBJ2-7; weak D call: TRBD1 (5 bases). Trimming took off 5 bases at V and 3 bases at J, with 17 bases between the two ends. Germline V CDR1 and CDR2: SEHNR, FQNEAQ (reference sequence). This CDR3 has 15 residues. The CDR3 region is CASSIRQSNHYEQYF. The DNA of the CDR3 is TGTGCCAGCAGCATCCGACAGTCCAACCACTACGAGCAGTACTTC.

The chain uses TRBV14 and TRBJ2-4, with D perhaps matching TRBD1 (6 bases). In germline, CDR1 is SGHDN, CDR2 FVKESK. There are 14 residues in the CDR3. The V and J ends lost 0 bases and 7 bases respectively, with 10 bases between them. The CDR3: CASSQDHRANIQYF. CDR3 DNA sequence: TGTGCCAGCAGCCAAGATCACAGGGCGAACATTCAGTACTTC.

This chain links TRBV6-1 with TRBJ1-1; TRBD1 aligns across 9 bases. V was pared by 4 bases and J by 6 bases, with 3 bases of the junction left unmatched. The CDR3 extends over 13 amino acids. The germline CDR1 and CDR2 sequences are MNHNS and SASEGT. The CDR3 nucleotides are TGTGCCAGCAGTGGACAGGGGGAGGCTGAAGCTTTCTTT. This encodes CASSGQGEAEAFF.

This clone was seen a single time. The V and J genes are TRBV19 and TRBJ2-1; D might be TRBD2 (6 bases). V lost 3 bases, J lost 2 bases, and 8 bases lay in between. Germline values: CDR1 LNHDA, CDR2 SQIVND (reference sequence). The CDR3 contains 14 residues. Written as DNA, the CDR3 is TGTGCCAGTAGTATGGGGGGAACCTACAATGAGCAGTTCTTC. Translation: CASSMGGTYNEQFF.

The chain has TRBV7-3 and TRBJ2-2; no clear D. This CDR3 spans 13 amino acids. The V gene lost 0 bases and the J gene lost 6 bases, with 5 bases spanning the gap. Germline V gene lookup returns CDR1 SGHTA and CDR2 FQGTGA. The CDR3 here is CASSLTYPGELFF. The CDR3 DNA reads TGTGCCAGCAGCTTAACGTATCCCGGGGAGCTGTTTTTT.

This clone has just a few counts. The chain combines TRBV27 with TRBJ2-2; D is possibly TRBD1 (6 bases). The CDR3 runs 13 residues. Germline V gene sequence: CDR1 MNHEY, CDR2 SMNVEV (reference sequence). V was pared by 3 bases and J by 9 bases, with 11 bases between. The CDR3 reads CASSFQGNWELFF. The CDR3 nucleotides read TGTGCCAGCAGTTTCCAGGGGAATTGGGAGCTGTTTTTT.

The rearrangement links TRBV2 to TRBJ1-4; 9 nucleotides line up with TRBD1. The CDR3 loop spans 15 amino acids. Germline V lookup: CDR1 SNHLY, CDR2 FYNNEI. V shed 3 bases, J shed 7 bases, and the junction held 6 bases outside the gene matches. The CDR3 DNA reads as TGTGCCAGCAGTGAGACCCGGGACAGGGCTGAAAAACTGTTTTTT. Amino acids: CASSETRDRAEKLFF.

V is TRBV28 and J is TRBJ2-7; D possibly corresponds to TRBD2 (5 bases). Germline V CDR1 and CDR2: MDHEN, SYDVKM. The CDR3 consists of 16 residues. Trimming removed 5 bases from V and 0 bases from J, with 17 bases in between. CDR3 in amino acids: CASSPQTRGFSYEQYF. The CDR3 region has the DNA TGTGCCAGCAGTCCACAAACCCGGGGTTTCTCCTACGAGCAGTACTTC. The full variable domain, its missing parts supplied by reference TRBV28 and TRBJ2-7, is DVKVTQSSRYLVKRTGEKVFLECVQDMDHENMFWYRQDPGLGLRLIYFSYDVKMKEKGDIPEGYSVSREKKERFSLILESASTNQTSMYLCASSPQTRGFSYEQYFGPGTRLTVT.

The rearrangement links TRBV11-2 to TRBJ2-3; 10 bases fit TRBD2. Trimming removed 5 bases from V and 0 bases from J; junction bases left unmatched: 2. The CDR3 consists of 15 residues. Germline CDR1 and CDR2: SGHAT and FQNNGV. CDR3 DNA sequence: TGTGCCAGCAGCCGGACTAGCGGAAGCACAGATACGCAGTATTTT. This gives the protein CASSRTSGSTDTQYF.

This chain joins TRBV2 and TRBJ2-1; unclear D gene. V lost 5 bases and J lost 5, with 16 bases in between. Germline-derived CDR1 and CDR2 are SNHLY and FYNNEI. This CDR3 comprises 15 residues. Written as DNA, the CDR3 is TGTGCCAGCAGTTCGAGGATTTACTCAGACAATGAGCAGTTCTTC. Amino acid sequence: CASSSRIYSDNEQFF.

The sample holds one count of this clone. The chain recombines TRBV6-1 with TRBJ2-3, with D possibly being TRBD1 or TRBD2 (5 bases each). V was clipped by 1 base and J by 6 bases, with 11 bases between them. CDR1 is MNHNS and CDR2 is SASEGT in the germline V gene. This CDR3 has 14 residues. Here the CDR3 reads CASSEVWGFDTQYF. The CDR3 DNA is TGTGCCAGCAGTGAAGTATGGGGGTTCGATACGCAGTATTTT.

V gene TRBV7-9 combines with J gene TRBJ1-3; 10 bases map to TRBD1. J was trimmed by 4 bases and V by 5 bases; bases with no gene match: 14. The length of the CDR3 is 18 residues. Germline CDR1 is SEHNR and CDR2 is FQNEAQ (reference sequence). In DNA, the CDR3 is TGTGCCAGCAGCCCACCCCTTCGACAGGGGGCTTCAGGAAACACCATATATTTT. Amino acids: CASSPPLRQGASGNTIYF. Full variable domain (missing parts from reference TRBV7-9 and TRBJ1-3): DTGVSQNPRHKITKRGQNVTFRCDPISEHNRLYWYRQTLGQGPEFLTYFQNEAQLEKSRLLSDRFSAERPKGSFSTLEIQRTEQGDSAMYLCASSPPLRQGASGNTIYFGEGSWLTVV.

The rearrangement links TRBV15 to TRBJ2-1; 10 nucleotides match TRBD2. V was clipped by 4 bases and J by 4 bases; unmatched bases: 4. The germline gives CDR1 LNHNV, CDR2 YYDKDF (reference sequence). The CDR3 has 15 amino acids. Here the CDR3 DNA reads TGTGCCACCAGCACCCTAGCGGGAGTTTACAATGAGCAGTTCTTC. Amino acids: CATSTLAGVYNEQFF.

The chain has TRBV6-6 and TRBJ2-5; 8 bases match TRBD1. V lost 5 bases and J lost 0; bases outside the gene matches: 2. CDR1 and CDR2 (germline): MNHNY, SVGAGI (reference sequence). This CDR3 has 14 residues. CDR3 nucleotides: TGTGCCAGCAGTGAGACAGGGGACCAAGAGACCCAGTACTTC. As protein: CASSETGDQETQYF.

The chain has TRBV5-6 and TRBJ2-3; D not resolved. From germline, CDR1 is SGHDT and CDR2 YYEEEE. Trimming took 1 base from V and 0 from J, leaving 12 bases between them. This CDR3 has 16 residues. The CDR3 spells CASSLRSHLSTDTQYF. The DNA of the CDR3 is TGTGCCAGCAGCTTGAGAAGCCACCTGAGCACAGATACGCAGTATTTT.

The V call is TRBV29-1, the J call TRBJ2-7, with 12 nucleotides matching TRBD1. CDR1 is SQVTM and CDR2 is ANQGSEA in the germline V gene. The CDR3 covers 14 residues. The V segment lost 6 bases and the J segment 5 bases; nucleotides outside the gene matches: 8. The CDR3 region is CSVEPGTGGNEQYF. CDR3 coding DNA: TGCAGCGTAGAACCCGGGACAGGGGGCAACGAGCAGTACTTC.

The chain is built from TRBV5-1 and TRBJ2-5; the match to TRBD1 covers 10 bases. V lost 2 bases to trimming and J lost 4 bases; unmatched junction nucleotides: 8. CDR3 length: 16 residues. Looked up from germline, CDR1 is SGHRS and CDR2 is YFSETQ. This CDR3 is CASSFPGTGVRETQYF. CDR3 nucleotides: TGCGCCAGCAGCTTCCCCGGGACAGGGGTTCGAGAGACCCAGTACTTC.

On this clone: Other DNA sequences in the sample encode the same CDR3. The gene calls are TRBV27 and TRBJ2-7; D is perhaps TRBD1 (6 bases). Deletions cut 5 bases from V and 0 bases from J, with 11 bases between. Germline V gene sequence: CDR1 MNHEY, CDR2 SMNVEV (reference sequence). CDR3 size: 14 residues. CDR3 amino acids: CASSLRTASYEQYF. The CDR3 DNA follows: TGTGCCAGCAGTCTCCGGACAGCCTCCTACGAGCAGTACTTC.

This chain connects TRBV7-9 to TRBJ2-7; 9 bases match TRBD1. CDR1 SEHNR and CDR2 FQNEAQ come from the germline V gene (reference sequence). The CDR3 loop spans 18 amino acids. V dropped 4 bases and J dropped 4; count of bases not matched to a gene: 17. The CDR3 nucleotides are TGTGCCAGCAGCTCAGCGACCCGGACGGGACAGGGTTGGTACGAGCAGTACTTC. As protein: CASSSATRTGQGWYEQYF.

V and J are TRBV28 and TRBJ2-2, with 7 bases that match TRBD1. After removal of 6 bases from V and 5 bases from J, the junction contained 3 bases not matched to a gene. The CDR3 length is 13 residues. Germline CDR1 MDHEN, CDR2 SYDVKM. The CDR3 region is CASSPDRTGELFF. The CDR3 DNA follows: TGTGCCAGCAGCCCGGACAGGACCGGGGAGCTGTTTTTT. The complete variable domain, with remaining parts taken from reference TRBV28 and TRBJ2-2, reads DVKVTQSSRYLVKRTGEKVFLECVQDMDHENMFWYRQDPGLGLRLIYFSYDVKMKEKGDIPEGYSVSREKKERFSLILESASTNQTSMYLCASSPDRTGELFFGEGSRLTVL.